This T cell receptor beta chain was sequenced during a study of T cell responses to AZD1222 COVID-19 vaccine. Study details: Analyses pooled second doses at about 4 or about 12 weeks.

TCRdb's copy holds only in-frame clones and misses some; the assay was immunoSEQ multiplex PCR. Among about 160,000 clones listed, roughly 90% were seen once. General study results and limits: The number of AZD1222 recipients seropositive at baseline was only five to seven. Spike was spanned by vaccine-associated CD4 TCRs, with dominance at 160-218 and 743-854. Mostly white British, mostly female donors; authors suggested clonal diversity may be underestimated.

CDR3 length equals 12 residues. The germline V gene has CDR1 KGHSH and CDR2 LQKENI. The V and J ends lost 3 bases and 6 bases respectively, with 8 bases between them. Concerning this clone: Antigen specificity is unknown.

This TCR derives from an adult in good health. The sample consisted of peripheral blood, taken on day 0 of AZD1222 vaccination. The V gene is TRBV18, the J gene TRBJ1-2; D is uncertain. The CDR3 DNA sequence: TGTGCCAGCTCACCGGGAGAGCATGGCTACACCTTC. As protein: CASSPGEHGYTF.